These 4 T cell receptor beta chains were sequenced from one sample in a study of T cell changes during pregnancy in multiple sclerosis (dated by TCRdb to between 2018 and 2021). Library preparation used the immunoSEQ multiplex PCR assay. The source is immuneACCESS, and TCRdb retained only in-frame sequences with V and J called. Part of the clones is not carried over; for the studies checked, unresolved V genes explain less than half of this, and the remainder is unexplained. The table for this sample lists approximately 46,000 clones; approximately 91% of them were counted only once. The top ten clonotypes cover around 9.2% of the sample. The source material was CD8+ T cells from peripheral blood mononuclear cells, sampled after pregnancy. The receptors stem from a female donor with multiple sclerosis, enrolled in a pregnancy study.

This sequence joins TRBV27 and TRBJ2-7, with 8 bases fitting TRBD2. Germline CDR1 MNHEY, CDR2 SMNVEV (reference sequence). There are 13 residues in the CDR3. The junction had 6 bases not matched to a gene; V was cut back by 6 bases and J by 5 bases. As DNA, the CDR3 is TGTGCCAGCAGCGTGAGCGGGAGAAACGAGCAGTACTTC. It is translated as CASSVSGRNEQYF.

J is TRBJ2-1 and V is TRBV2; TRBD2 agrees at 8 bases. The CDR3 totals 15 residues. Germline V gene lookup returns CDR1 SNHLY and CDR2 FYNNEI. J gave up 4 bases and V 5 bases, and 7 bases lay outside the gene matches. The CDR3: CASSFTSGYYNEQFF. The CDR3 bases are TGTGCCAGCAGTTTTACTAGCGGTTATTACAATGAGCAGTTCTTC.

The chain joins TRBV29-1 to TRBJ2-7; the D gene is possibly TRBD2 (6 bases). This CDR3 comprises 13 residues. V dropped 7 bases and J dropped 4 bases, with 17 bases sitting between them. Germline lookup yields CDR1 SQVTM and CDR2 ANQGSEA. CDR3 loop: CSALGGNRYEQYF. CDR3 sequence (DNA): TGCAGCGCCTTGGGGGGAAACAGGTACGAGCAGTACTTC.

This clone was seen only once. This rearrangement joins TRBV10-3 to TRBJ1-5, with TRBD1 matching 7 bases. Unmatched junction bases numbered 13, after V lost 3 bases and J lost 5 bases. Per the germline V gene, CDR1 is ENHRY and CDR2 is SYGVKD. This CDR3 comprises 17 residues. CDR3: CAISDPNPRTGDQPQHF. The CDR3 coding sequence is TGTGCCATCAGTGACCCGAACCCTCGGACAGGAGATCAGCCCCAGCATTTT.